The present T cell receptor (beta chain) was sequenced within a study of cytomegalovirus exposure and HLA in healthy donors. Study as a whole: A data release that came early held 80 million to 95 million unique TCRs from HLA-typed donors.

The CDR3 has 16 amino acids. Trimming left V 4 bases short and J 3 bases short, with 16 bases between. CDR1 MNHEY and CDR2 SMNVEV come from the germline V gene (reference sequence). Donors showed nominal health when sampled, although they likely had unrecorded immune exposures. Study-wide results and caveats: TCR beta sequences reportedly predicted most subjects' HLA-A and HLA-B alleles accurately. Presence/absence analyses assumed roughly uniform sequencing depth across donors.

PCR amplification relied on 60 Vbeta primers (plus 13 Jbeta primers). Data came from immunoSEQ multiplex PCR; TCRdb stores just in-frame clones and leaves some out. The sample contains 90,000 to 150,000 clones, about three fifths of which appear only once. Remarks on this clone: The antigen is unknown.

Sequencing was done on a sample of PBMCs. The clonotype was recovered from a man aged 35 to 55 in good health and CMV-seropositive. The rearrangement joins TRBV27 to TRBJ2-1; D is possibly TRBD2 (5 bases). CDR3 in DNA: TGTGCCAGCAGTTCCCGGACTGATTTCTTCTACAATGAGCAGTTCTTC. Amino acids: CASSSRTDFFYNEQFF.